This record covers a single T cell receptor beta chain. The data were taken from a study of control samples from healthy donors and cancer patients. V dropped 0 bases and J dropped 8 bases, with 16 bases sitting between them. Per germline, CDR1 MRHNA and CDR2 SNTAGT. The length of the CDR3 is 15 residues. Repertoires were generated with immunoSEQ multiplex PCR, while TCRdb's copy carries only in-frame clones and drops some. The repertoire includes about 120,000 clones, roughly 89% of them detected once, and around 10% sits in the top ten. Sequencing was performed on blood. The sequence came from a man aged 25-40 years in good health. The rearrangement links TRBV6-4 to TRBJ1-2; the D is unclear. CDR3 loop: CASSDSSLEGEGYTF. The CDR3 bases are TGTGCCAGCAGTGACTCGAGTCTAGAGGGCGAAGGCTACACCTTC.